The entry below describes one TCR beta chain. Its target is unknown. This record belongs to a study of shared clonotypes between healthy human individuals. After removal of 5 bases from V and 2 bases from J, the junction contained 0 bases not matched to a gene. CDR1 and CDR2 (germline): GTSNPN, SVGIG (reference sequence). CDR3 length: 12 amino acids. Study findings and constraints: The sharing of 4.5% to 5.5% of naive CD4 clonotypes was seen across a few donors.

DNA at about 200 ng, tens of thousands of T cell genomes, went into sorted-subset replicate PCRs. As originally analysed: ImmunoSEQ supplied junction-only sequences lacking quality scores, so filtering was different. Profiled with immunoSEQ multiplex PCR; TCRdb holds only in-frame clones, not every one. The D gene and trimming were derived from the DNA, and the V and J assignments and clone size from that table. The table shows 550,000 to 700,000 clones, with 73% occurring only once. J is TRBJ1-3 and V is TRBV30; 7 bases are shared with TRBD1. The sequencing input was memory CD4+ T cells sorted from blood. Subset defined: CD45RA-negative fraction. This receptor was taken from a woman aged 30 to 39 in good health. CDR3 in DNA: TGTGCCTGGGGACAGGCTGGAAACACCATATATTTT. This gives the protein CAWGQAGNTIYF.